This T cell receptor (beta chain) appears in the sequencing data of a study of cytomegalovirus exposure and HLA in healthy donors. In the PCR, 60 Vbeta and 13 Jbeta primers were used. Data came from immunoSEQ multiplex PCR; TCRdb stores just in-frame clones and leaves some out. The sample holds 100,000 to 150,000 clones. Points on this clone: Its target is not known.

Study-wide results and caveats: Evidence from a later analysis indicated that most CMV-associated TCR beta chains looked HLA-restricted.

Donors were nominally healthy when sampled, though unrecorded immune exposures were likely. Germline loops: CDR1 SEHNR, CDR2 FQNEAQ (reference sequence). V was pared by 5 bases and J by 1 base, with 6 bases of the junction left unmatched. This CDR3 is 15 amino acids long. This TCR was recovered from a man in his late teens or twenties in good health and CMV-seronegative. The sample taken for sequencing was PBMCs. This rearrangement joins TRBV7-9 to TRBJ1-2, with 8 bases aligning to TRBD1. The CDR3: CASSPGTGGNYGYTF. The CDR3 DNA sequence: TGTGCCAGCAGCCCTGGAACAGGGGGTAACTATGGCTACACCTTC.